The 17 T cell receptor beta chains below all came from one sample that was sequenced in a study of blood T cells in healthy people across ages. Through a sample-barcoded 5' primer and a J-beta primer mix, a second PCR was run for about 6 to 11 cycles. MiXCR was run by TCRdb on the 5' RACE reads, yielding one entry per CDR3 protein. The table records under 2 million distinct CDR3 sequences, about 32% of them present only once. Input material: blood. These receptor sequences come from a woman aged 25 to 45 in good health.

The rearrangement uses TRBV11-1 and TRBJ2-2; D is possibly TRBD1 (5 bases). The CDR3 runs 16 residues. CDR1 and CDR2 from the germline V gene are SGHAT and FQDESV (reference sequence). Trimming shortened V by 5 bases and J by 7 bases, and 20 bases separated the two germline ends. The CDR3 bases are TGTGCCAGCAGCCTGACAGCCCCCGGATCCGGCGGGGAGCTGTTTTTT. Amino acid sequence: CASSLTAPGSGGELFF. Supplemented by reference TRBV11-1 and TRBJ2-2, the full variable domain reads EAEVAQSPRYKITEKSQAVAFWCDPISGHATLYWYRQILGQGPELLVQFQDESVVDDSQLPKDRFSAERLKGVDSTLKIQPAELGDSAMYLCASSLTAPGSGGELFFGEGSRLTVL.

The sample holds a few counts of this clonotype. CDR3 coding DNA: TGCGCCAGCAGCCAACAGGGCGGTATCGGCGAGACCCAGTACTTC. Protein product: CASSQQGGIGETQYF. J is TRBJ2-5 and V is TRBV4-1; D may be TRBD1 (5 bases). There are 15 residues in the CDR3. Between the trimmed V and J ends, which lost 2 bases and 5 bases, there was a span of 15 bases. Germline V gives CDR1 MGHRA, CDR2 YSYEKL.

In its sample, this clonotype was seen a few times. The chain combines TRBV9 with TRBJ2-3; D is possibly TRBD2 (5 bases). V lost 1 base, J lost 0 bases, and 6 bases lay in between. The CDR3 runs to 14 residues. Germline-derived CDR1 and CDR2 are SGDLS and YYNGEE. This chain's CDR3 is CASSVWESTDTQYF. The DNA of the CDR3 is TGTGCCAGCAGCGTATGGGAGAGCACAGATACGCAGTATTTT.

Only a few counts were recorded for this clonotype. CDR3 protein: CAWRPPGTGLDEQFF. DNA for the CDR3: TGTGCCTGGAGGCCCCCCGGGACAGGGCTGGATGAGCAGTTCTTC. The chain joins TRBV30 to TRBJ2-1, with 9 bases lining up with TRBD1. This CDR3 is built from 15 residues. In germline, CDR1 is GTSNPN, CDR2 SVGIG (reference sequence). J gave up 8 bases and V 3 bases, and 11 bases lay outside the gene matches.

This chain connects TRBV7-9 to TRBJ2-7; a weak D match, TRBD1 (6 bases). Trimming cost V 2 bases and J 5 bases, with 13 bases left between them. Germline CDR1 is SEHNR and CDR2 is FQNEAQ (reference sequence). This CDR3 spans 14 amino acids. DNA for the CDR3: TGTGCCAGCAGCTTATCGCTAGGACAGAACGAGCAGTACTTC. This codes for CASSLSLGQNEQYF.

As regards this clonotype: A much larger clone is a single base away; this may be a read error. The genes are TRBV6-2 or TRBV6-3 and TRBJ2-5; 9 bases match TRBD2. The DNA end lines up better with TRBJ2-7; the J call may be wrong. CDR1 MNHEY and CDR2 SVGEGT come from the germline V gene. CDR3 size: 15 residues. The CDR3 sequence: CASSSRTSVVYEQYF. For the CDR3, the DNA is TGTGCCAGCAGTTCCCGGACTAGCGTTGTCTACGAGCAGTACTTC.

A word on this clonotype: A much larger clone lies one base from this, so it may be a read error. J is TRBJ2-3 and V is TRBV24-1; D is undetermined. V was cut by 4 bases and J by 2 bases, with 9 bases left in between. Germline V gene lookup returns CDR1 KGHDR and CDR2 SFDVKD. CDR3 size: 14 residues. The CDR3 is CATSDVESTDTQYF. The CDR3 region has the DNA TGTGCCACCAGTGACGTGGAGTCCACAGATACGCAGTATTTT.

This clonotype came up many times. The rearrangement links TRBV12-3 or TRBV12-4 to TRBJ1-5; no definite D call. The CDR3 is 12 amino acids. V was trimmed by 1 base and J by 7 bases, leaving 5 bases between them. The CDR3 bases are TGTGCCAGCAGTTTAGGGTACCAGCCCCAGCATTTT. This encodes CASSLGYQPQHF.

The chain has TRBV2 and TRBJ2-3, with 13 bases lining up with TRBD2. The CDR3 loop spans 17 amino acids. J gave up 3 bases and V 6 bases, and 9 bases lay outside the gene matches. Germline V gene lookup returns CDR1 SNHLY and CDR2 FYNNEI. CDR3 coding DNA: TGTGCCAGCAGGGGGGGACTAGCGGGACTTTCGACAGATACGCAGTATTTT. It specifies CASRGGLAGLSTDTQYF.

In its sample, this clonotype was seen a few times. The chain has TRBV11-1 and TRBJ2-1, with TRBD2 matching over 7 bases. CDR3 length: 14 residues. V dropped 8 bases and J dropped 8; count of bases not matched to a gene: 12. Germline lookup yields CDR1 SGHAT and CDR2 FQDESV (reference sequence). This CDR3 reads CASEGGRALDEQFF. In DNA, the CDR3 is TGTGCCAGCGAGGGTGGGAGGGCCTTGGATGAGCAGTTCTTC.

This clonotype has more than one count but fewer than ten. J is TRBJ1-6 and V is TRBV2; a weak D match, TRBD1 (5 bases). V lost 3 bases and J lost 5, with 11 bases in between. The CDR3 has 15 residues. Germline V gene sequence: CDR1 SNHLY, CDR2 FYNNEI. CDR3: CASSDSGINNSPLHF. The CDR3 DNA is TGTGCCAGCAGTGACTCAGGGATTAATAATTCACCCCTCCACTTT.

This clonotype was picked up many times. The chain recombines TRBV10-3 with TRBJ2-6; 10 positions match TRBD1. This CDR3 has 17 residues. After removal of 2 bases from V and 3 bases from J, the junction contained 4 bases not matched to a gene. Germline CDR1 reads ENHRY; CDR2 reads SYGVKD. In DNA, the CDR3 is TGTGCCATCAGTGAGCGGGACAGGGGAAGTGGGGCCAACGTCCTGACTTTC. This encodes CAISERDRGSGANVLTF.

Only a few counts were recorded for this clonotype. This chain links TRBV20-1 with TRBJ2-4; D is tentatively TRBD1 or TRBD2 (5 bases each). Germline CDR1 reads DFQATT; CDR2 reads SNEGSKA (reference sequence). Trimming stripped 2 bases from V and 3 bases from J, with 14 bases between. This CDR3 has 15 residues. DNA of the CDR3: TGCAGTGCTAGACCCAAAGAGGGGAGCAAAAACATTCAGTACTTC. As protein: CSARPKEGSKNIQYF.

The rearrangement links TRBV5-1 to TRBJ2-3; 7 nucleotides line up with TRBD2. Germline V CDR1 and CDR2: SGHRS, YFSETQ. The CDR3 spans 17 residues. Unmatched junction bases numbered 15, after V lost 4 bases and J lost 4 bases. The CDR3 DNA follows: TGCGCCAGCAGCGGACTTGGAGCGGGACTGCGCCCAGATACGCAGTATTTT. This sequence encodes CASSGLGAGLRPDTQYF.

The rearrangement uses TRBV5-6 and TRBJ1-2; TRBD1 agrees at 9 bases. The germline gives CDR1 SGHDT, CDR2 YYEEEE. This CDR3 comprises 14 residues. V shed 3 bases, J shed 6 bases, and the junction held 6 bases outside the gene matches. The CDR3 nucleotides read TGTGCCAGCAGCTACGATACAGGGGGCCATGGCTACACCTTC. This translates into CASSYDTGGHGYTF.

Many counts were recorded for this clonotype. The chain has TRBV12-5 and TRBJ2-7; tentatively, D is TRBD2 (5 bases). The CDR3 runs 15 residues. Germline values: CDR1 LGHNT, CDR2 FRNRAP. V shed 0 bases and J shed 2 bases, with 11 bases lying between them. CDR3 in amino acids: CASGLVLDGTYEQYF. In DNA, the CDR3 is TGTGCTAGTGGTTTGGTATTAGACGGGACCTACGAGCAGTACTTC.

To note about this clonotype: The conserved final phenylalanine or tryptophan is absent from the CDR3, which likely points to a read error. The chain links TRBV5-1 to TRBJ2-5, with a possible D match to TRBD1 (7 bases). The CDR3 covers 17 residues. V was shortened by 7 bases and J by 4 bases, with 26 bases between the two germline ends. The V gene's germline CDR1 is SGHRS and CDR2 YFSETQ. The CDR3 nucleotides are TGCGCCAGCTACCCAGGGATGGCAGGGGGGATAGGAGAGACCCAGTACGTC. Protein sequence: CASYPGMAGGIGETQYV.